This T cell receptor (beta chain) comes out of a study of blood T cell repertoires in COVID-19. Study-level information: Samples of COVID-19 (acute and convalescent) were obtained from the United States, Italy and Spain. From T cells, B-cell-depleted T cells, or PBMCs came the material, which was cDNA or gDNA.

Per the original methods: Cell counts per sample came from amplifying reference gene primers. Clones were read by immunoSEQ multiplex PCR, and TCRdb kept only the in-frame ones, dropping some. Clone size and the V and J calls come from that table; the DNA yielded D and trimming. The top ten hold under 20% of the sample, which has over 100,000 clones, 80% seen once. Source material: peripheral blood. This receptor was taken from a man aged 55 to 70 with active or convalescent COVID-19.

The CDR3 region has the DNA TGTGCCAGCAGGACTTTAGACACCGGGGAGCTGTTTTTT. Translating gives CASRTLDTGELFF. The J gene is TRBJ2-2, the V gene TRBV7-2; unclear D gene. There are 13 residues in the CDR3. Trimming shortened V by 6 bases and J by 3 bases, and 8 bases separated the two germline ends. Germline V gives CDR1 SGHTA, CDR2 FQGNSA.